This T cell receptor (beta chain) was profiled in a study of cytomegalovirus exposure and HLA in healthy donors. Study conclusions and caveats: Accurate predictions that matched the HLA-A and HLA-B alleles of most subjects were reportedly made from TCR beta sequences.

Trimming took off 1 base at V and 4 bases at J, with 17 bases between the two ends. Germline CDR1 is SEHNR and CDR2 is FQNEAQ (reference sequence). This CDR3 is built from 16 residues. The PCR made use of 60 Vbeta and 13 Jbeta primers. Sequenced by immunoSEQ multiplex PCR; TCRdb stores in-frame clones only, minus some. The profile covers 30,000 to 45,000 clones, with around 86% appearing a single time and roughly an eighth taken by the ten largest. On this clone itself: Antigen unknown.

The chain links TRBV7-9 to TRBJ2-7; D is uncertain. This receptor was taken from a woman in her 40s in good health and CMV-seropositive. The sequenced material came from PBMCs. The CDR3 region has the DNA TGTGCCAGCAGCTTAGTAACGGCGGCCCTCCTATACGAGCAGTACTTC. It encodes CASSLVTAALLYEQYF.